In its sample, the clone carrying this T cell receptor (beta chain) was seen a few times. This sample stems from a study of blood T cell repertoires in COVID-19. Study at large: Italy, Spain and the United States were the sources of the convalescent and acute COVID-19 samples.

The length of the CDR3 is 12 residues. The germline V gene has CDR1 SGHDT and CDR2 YYEEEE. V was pared by 4 bases and J by 5 bases, with 7 bases between. Authors' data handling: Amplifying reference gene primers gave estimates of nucleated cell counts. Measured with immunoSEQ multiplex PCR; TCRdb has only the in-frame clones, and not every one. V and J calls plus clone size are reproduced from that table; the DNA served to infer D and trimming. The sample consists of about 29,000 clones, approximately 87% of them appearing once. The chain is built from TRBV5-6 and TRBJ1-5; D remains ambiguous. The clonotype was recovered from a human donor with active COVID-19. The donor label of this sample is uncertain. What was sequenced was peripheral blood. The CDR3: CASSRGDQPQHF. CDR3 nucleotides: TGTGCCAGCAGCCGCGGGGATCAGCCCCAGCATTTT.